These 10 T cell receptor beta chains originate from one sample sequenced in a study of beta chain features in type 1 diabetes. The isolated RNA, all of it, was reverse transcribed, so expressed TCRB transcripts were what got sequenced. The table came from immunoSEQ multiplex PCR; TCRdb's copy has only in-frame clones and leaves some out. The sample lists over 100,000 clones, about two fifths occurring once. Sequenced material: stem cell memory CD4+ T cells from blood. The receptors were gathered from a woman younger than 30 in good health.

V gene TRBV28 combines with J gene TRBJ2-2; 9 nucleotides line up with TRBD2. The length of the CDR3 is 17 residues. CDR1 MDHEN and CDR2 SYDVKM come from the germline V gene. V gave up 3 bases and J gave up 7 bases; unmatched junction bases: 12. DNA for the CDR3: TGTGCCAGCAGTTTGGCTAGGGGCGGGAGGGTCGGCGGGGAGCTGTTTTTT. It codes for CASSLARGGRVGGELFF.

V gene TRBV6-1 combines with J gene TRBJ2-7, with D uncertain. Germline values: CDR1 MNHNS, CDR2 SASEGT. With 5 bases removed from V and 4 bases from J, the gap between germline ends came to 9 bases. This CDR3 is 12 amino acids long. The CDR3 bases are TGTGCCAGCAGTCTTTATATTTACGAGCAGTACTTC. Protein: CASSLYIYEQYF.

The chain combines TRBV7-3 with TRBJ2-7, with TRBD2 matching 7 bases. This CDR3 is 15 amino acids long. V lost 2 bases and J lost 9; bases outside the gene matches: 13. The germline V gene encodes CDR1 SGHTA and CDR2 FQGTGA. The CDR3 loop reads CASSLSAGAATVQYF. The DNA for the CDR3 is TGTGCCAGCAGCTTATCGGCGGGAGCCGCTACGGTGCAGTACTTC.

This chain uses TRBV27 with TRBJ1-1; D possibly corresponds to TRBD1 (6 bases). Germline values: CDR1 MNHEY, CDR2 SMNVEV (reference sequence). The V end was cut by 6 bases, the J end by 4 bases, with 15 bases between. The CDR3 totals 14 residues. The CDR3 spells CASSFLGAGTEAFF. The CDR3 bases are TGTGCCAGCAGCTTCCTGGGGGCCGGCACTGAAGCTTTCTTT.

This clone was detected only a few times. The chain recombines TRBV18 with TRBJ1-5; D gene ambiguous. Germline V gives CDR1 KGHSH, CDR2 LQKENI. The CDR3 has 15 residues. V dropped 2 bases and J dropped 4 bases, with 12 bases sitting between them. The CDR3 sequence: CASSPGPGSNQPQHF. CDR3 DNA: TGTGCCAGCTCACCAGGACCGGGGTCGAATCAGCCCCAGCATTTT.

This clone was observed a few times. This chain connects TRBV19 to TRBJ1-5, with D hard to call. V was pared by 7 bases and J by 0 bases, with 16 bases between. The V gene's germline CDR1 is LNHDA and CDR2 SQIVND (reference sequence). The CDR3 spans 16 residues. The CDR3 nucleotides read TGTGCCAGTATTACTATACATCGGTCTAGCAATCAGCCCCAGCATTTT. Residues: CASITIHRSSNQPQHF.

This chain uses TRBV6-5 with TRBJ2-5, with 8 bases fitting TRBD2. V lost 6 bases, J lost 3 bases, and 12 bases stayed unmatched. This CDR3 is 16 amino acids long. Per germline, CDR1 MNHEY and CDR2 SVGAGI. Here the CDR3 reads CASSYGVTAGEETQYF. CDR3 in DNA: TGTGCCAGCAGCTACGGGGTAACAGCGGGAGAAGAGACCCAGTACTTC.

The gene calls are TRBV12-5 and TRBJ2-7, with 10 bases lining up with TRBD1. Germline-derived CDR1 and CDR2 are LGHNT and FRNRAP. This CDR3 is 12 amino acids long. The V gene end was trimmed by 6 bases and the J gene end by 9 bases; junction bases not matched to a gene: 5. The chain's CDR3 is CASGHDRGRQYF. In nucleotides, the CDR3 is TGTGCTAGTGGCCATGACAGGGGGCGGCAGTACTTC.

The chain is built from TRBV28 and TRBJ2-7, with 10 bases identical to TRBD2. Germline values: CDR1 MDHEN, CDR2 SYDVKM. J was trimmed by 5 bases and V by 3 bases; bases with no gene match: 7. The CDR3 consists of 15 residues. Written as DNA, the CDR3 is TGTGCCAGCAGTTTCCATAGCGGGAGGATACACGAGCAGTACTTC. It is translated as CASSFHSGRIHEQYF. The variable domain in full, with the rest retrieved from reference TRBV28 and TRBJ2-7, is DVKVTQSSRYLVKRTGEKVFLECVQDMDHENMFWYRQDPGLGLRLIYFSYDVKMKEKGDIPEGYSVSREKKERFSLILESASTNQTSMYLCASSFHSGRIHEQYFGPGTRLTVT.

The chain uses TRBV29-1 and TRBJ2-7; 8 nucleotides line up with TRBD2. The junction had 5 bases not matched to a gene; V was cut back by 5 bases and J by 2 bases. Germline values: CDR1 SQVTM, CDR2 ANQGSEA. This CDR3 region has 13 residues. CDR3: CSVLAGSPYEQYF. The CDR3 nucleotides are TGCAGCGTTTTAGCGGGGAGCCCCTACGAGCAGTACTTC.